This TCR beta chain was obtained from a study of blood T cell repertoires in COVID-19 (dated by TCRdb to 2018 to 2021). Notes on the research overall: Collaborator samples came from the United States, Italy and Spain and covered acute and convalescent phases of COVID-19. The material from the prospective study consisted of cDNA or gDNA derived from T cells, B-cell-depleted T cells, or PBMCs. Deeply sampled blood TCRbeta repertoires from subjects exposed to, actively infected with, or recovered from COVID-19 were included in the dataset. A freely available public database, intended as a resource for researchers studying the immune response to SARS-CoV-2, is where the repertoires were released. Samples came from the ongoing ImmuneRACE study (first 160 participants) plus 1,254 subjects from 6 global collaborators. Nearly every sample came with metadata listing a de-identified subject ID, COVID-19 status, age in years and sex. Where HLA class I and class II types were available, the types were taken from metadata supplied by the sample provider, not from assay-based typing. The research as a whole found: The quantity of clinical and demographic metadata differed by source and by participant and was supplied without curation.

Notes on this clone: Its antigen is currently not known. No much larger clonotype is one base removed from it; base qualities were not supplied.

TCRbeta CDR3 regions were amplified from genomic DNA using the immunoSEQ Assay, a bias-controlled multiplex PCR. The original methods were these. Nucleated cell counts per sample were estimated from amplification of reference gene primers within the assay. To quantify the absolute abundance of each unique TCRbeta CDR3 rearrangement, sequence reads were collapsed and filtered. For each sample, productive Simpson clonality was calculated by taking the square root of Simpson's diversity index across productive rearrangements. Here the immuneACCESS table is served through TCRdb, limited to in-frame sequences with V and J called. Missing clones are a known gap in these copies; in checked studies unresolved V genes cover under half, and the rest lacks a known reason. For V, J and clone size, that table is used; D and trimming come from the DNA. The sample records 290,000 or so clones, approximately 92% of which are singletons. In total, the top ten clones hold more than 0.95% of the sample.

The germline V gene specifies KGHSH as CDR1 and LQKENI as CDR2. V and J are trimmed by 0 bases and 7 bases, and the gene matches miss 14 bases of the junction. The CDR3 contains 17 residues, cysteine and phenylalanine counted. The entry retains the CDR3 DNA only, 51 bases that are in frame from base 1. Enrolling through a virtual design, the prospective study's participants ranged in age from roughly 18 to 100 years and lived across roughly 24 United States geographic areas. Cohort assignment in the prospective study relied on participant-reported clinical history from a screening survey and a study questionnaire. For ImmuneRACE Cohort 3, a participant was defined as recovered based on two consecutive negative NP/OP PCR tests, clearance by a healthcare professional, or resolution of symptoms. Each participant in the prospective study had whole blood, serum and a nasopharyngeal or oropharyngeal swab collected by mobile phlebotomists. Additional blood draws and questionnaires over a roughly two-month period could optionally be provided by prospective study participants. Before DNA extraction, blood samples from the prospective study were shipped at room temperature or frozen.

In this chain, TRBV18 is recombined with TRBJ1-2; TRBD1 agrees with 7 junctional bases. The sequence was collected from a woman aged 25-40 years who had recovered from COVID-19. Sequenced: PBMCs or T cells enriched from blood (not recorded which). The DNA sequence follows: TGTGCCAGCTCACCACCGAGACAGGGAAAGGTCCGGGGTGGCTACACCTTC. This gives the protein CASSPPRQGKVRGGYTF.